The T cell receptor (beta chain) described here comes from a study of OX40 agonist ivuxolimab in advanced cancers. About the study: An agonistic human IgG2 monoclonal antibody against OX40 (CD134) was given. Allowance was made for prior anti-PD-1, anti-PD-L1 or anti-CTLA-4 therapy, and about 37% had some.

Study results and limitations: More expanded clones were found, on average, in CD8+ than in CD4+ T cells.

The repertoire was sequenced with immunoSEQ multiplex PCR; TCRdb's copy has only in-frame clones and lacks some. The sample yields about 89,000 clones, 86% seen once. In the case of this clone: Its specificity is unknown.

V dropped 1 base and J dropped 10 bases, with 13 bases sitting between them. Looked up from germline, CDR1 is SGHTA and CDR2 is FQGTGA. This CDR3 has 14 residues. This sequence originates from an adult with an advanced solid tumor such as melanoma, head and neck, liver or kidney cancer. The sample was CD4+ or CD8+ T cells sorted from blood, taken in a trial of the OX40 agonist ivuxolimab. This sequence joins TRBV7-3 and TRBJ2-2; either TRBD1 or TRBD2 may supply D (5 bases each). This CDR3 is CASSLSDGTSELFF. Written as DNA, the CDR3 is TGTGCCAGCAGCTTAAGTGACGGGACGTCGGAGCTGTTTTTT.